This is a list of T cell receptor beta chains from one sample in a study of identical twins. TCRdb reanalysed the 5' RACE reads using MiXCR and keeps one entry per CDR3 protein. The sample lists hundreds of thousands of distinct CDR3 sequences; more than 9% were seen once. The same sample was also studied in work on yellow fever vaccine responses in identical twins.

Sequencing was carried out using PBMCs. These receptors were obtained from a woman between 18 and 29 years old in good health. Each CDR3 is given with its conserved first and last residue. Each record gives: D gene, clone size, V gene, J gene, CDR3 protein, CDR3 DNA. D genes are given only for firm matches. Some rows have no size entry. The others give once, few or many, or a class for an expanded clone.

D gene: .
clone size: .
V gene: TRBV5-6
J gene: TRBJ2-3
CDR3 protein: CASSDQTASDTQYF
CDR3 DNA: TGTGCCAGCAGCGATCAGACAGCGAGTGATACGCAGTATTTT

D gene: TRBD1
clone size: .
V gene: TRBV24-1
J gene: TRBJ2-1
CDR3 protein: CATSDRDRGGNEQFF
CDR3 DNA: TGTGCCACCAGTGATCGGGACAGGGGTGGGAATGAGCAGTTCTTC

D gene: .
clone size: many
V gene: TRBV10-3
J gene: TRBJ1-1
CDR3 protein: CAISQTGNTEAFF
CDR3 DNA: TGTGCCATCAGTCAGACAGGTAACACTGAAGCTTTCTTT

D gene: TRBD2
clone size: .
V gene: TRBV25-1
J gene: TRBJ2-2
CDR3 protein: CASSVTSGGTGELFF
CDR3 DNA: TGTGCCAGCAGTGTCACCTCGGGGGGGACCGGGGAGCTGTTTTTT

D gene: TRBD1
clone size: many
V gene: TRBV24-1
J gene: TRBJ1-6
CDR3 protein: CATSGDRENSPLHF
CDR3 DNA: TGTGCCACCAGTGGGGACAGGGAAAATTCACCCCTCCACTTT

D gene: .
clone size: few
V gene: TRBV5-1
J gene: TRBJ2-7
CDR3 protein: CASSLGDSGSYEQYF
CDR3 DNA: TGCGCCAGCAGCTTGGGGGATAGCGGATCCTACGAGCAGTACTTC

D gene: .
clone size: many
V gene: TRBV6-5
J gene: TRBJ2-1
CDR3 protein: CASSFSVAREYNEQFF
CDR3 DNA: TGTGCCAGCAGTTTCTCTGTGGCAAGAGAGTACAATGAGCAGTTCTTC

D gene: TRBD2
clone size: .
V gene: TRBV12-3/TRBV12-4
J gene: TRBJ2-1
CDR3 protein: CASRTGRALGEQFF
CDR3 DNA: TGTGCCAGCAGGACTGGGAGGGCCCTCGGTGAGCAGTTCTTC

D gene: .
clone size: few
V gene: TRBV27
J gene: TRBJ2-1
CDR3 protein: CASSLSRQFNNEQFF
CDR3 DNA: TGTGCCAGCAGTTTATCGAGACAGTTTAACAATGAGCAGTTCTTC

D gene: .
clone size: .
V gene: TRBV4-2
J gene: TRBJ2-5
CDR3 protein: CASSQDRGGARVQYF
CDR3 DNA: TGTGCCAGCAGCCAAGATAGGGGGGGGGCCAGAGTACAATACTTC

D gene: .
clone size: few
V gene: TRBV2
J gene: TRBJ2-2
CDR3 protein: CTSLWTPNTGELFF
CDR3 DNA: TGTACCAGCCTCTGGACACCTAACACCGGGGAGCTGTTTTTT

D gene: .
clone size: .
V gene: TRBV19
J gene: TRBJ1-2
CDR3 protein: CASSIPSNYGYTF
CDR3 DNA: TGTGCCAGTAGTATCCCCAGTAACTATGGCTACACCTTC

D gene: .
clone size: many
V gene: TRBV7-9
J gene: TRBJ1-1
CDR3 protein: CASSLVASNTEAFF
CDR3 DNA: TGTGCCAGCAGCTTAGTTGCATCGAACACTGAAGCTTTCTTT

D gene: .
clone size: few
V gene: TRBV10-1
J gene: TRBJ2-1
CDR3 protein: CASRAGGSNEQFF
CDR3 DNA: TGCGCCAGCAGGGCGGGTGGTAGCAATGAGCAGTTCTTC

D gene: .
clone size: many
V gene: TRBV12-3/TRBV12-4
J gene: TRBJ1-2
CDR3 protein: CASSLAGGHGYTF
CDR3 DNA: TGCGCCAGCAGCTTGGCCGGGGGGCATGGCTACACCTTC

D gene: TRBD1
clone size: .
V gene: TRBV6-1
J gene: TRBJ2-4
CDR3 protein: CASSTAGTGKNIQYF
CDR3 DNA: TGTGCCAGCAGCACAGCAGGGACAGGGAAAAACATTCAGTACTTC

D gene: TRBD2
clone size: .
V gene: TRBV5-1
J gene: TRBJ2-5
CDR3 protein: CASSSGLAGGFGETQYF
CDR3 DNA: TGCGCCAGCAGCTCGGGACTAGCGGGAGGGTTTGGAGAGACCCAGTACTTC

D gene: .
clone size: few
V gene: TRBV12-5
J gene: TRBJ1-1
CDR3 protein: CASGFRPEMNTEAFF
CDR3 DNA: TGTGCTAGTGGTTTTAGACCTGAAATGAACACTGAAGCTTTCTTT

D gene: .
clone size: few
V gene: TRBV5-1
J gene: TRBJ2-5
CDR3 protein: CASSSYGVSTGRETQYF
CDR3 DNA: TGCGCCAGCAGCTCCTATGGTGTTTCGACGGGCCGGGAGACCCAGTACTTC

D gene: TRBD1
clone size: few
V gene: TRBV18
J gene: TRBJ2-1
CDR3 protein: CASSHAEQGENEQFF
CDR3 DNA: TGTGCCAGCTCACATGCCGAACAGGGGGAAAATGAGCAGTTCTTC

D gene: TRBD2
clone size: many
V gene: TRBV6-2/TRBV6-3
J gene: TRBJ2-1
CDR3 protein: CASRTSGGAINEQFF
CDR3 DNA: TGTGCCAGCAGGACTAGCGGGGGGGCAATAAATGAGCAGTTCTTC

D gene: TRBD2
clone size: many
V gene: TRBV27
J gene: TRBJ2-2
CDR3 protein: CASSFLAGAGELFF
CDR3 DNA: TGTGCCAGCAGTTTTCTAGCGGGGGCCGGGGAGCTGTTTTTT

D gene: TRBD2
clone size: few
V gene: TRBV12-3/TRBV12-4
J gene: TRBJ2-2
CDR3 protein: CASTRTGGPGELFF
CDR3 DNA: TGTGCCAGTACGAGAACGGGGGGGCCCGGGGAGCTGTTTTTT

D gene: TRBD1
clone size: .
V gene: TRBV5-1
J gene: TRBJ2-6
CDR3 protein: CASSPRGPGANVLTF
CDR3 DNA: TGCGCCAGCAGCCCCAGGGGGCCGGGGGCCAACGTCCTGACTTTC

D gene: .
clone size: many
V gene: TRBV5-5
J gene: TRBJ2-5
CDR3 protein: CASSPLGVPQETQYF
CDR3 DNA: TGTGCCAGCAGCCCCTTAGGGGTGCCCCAAGAGACCCAGTACTTC

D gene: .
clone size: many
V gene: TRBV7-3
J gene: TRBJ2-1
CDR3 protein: CASSLGGTGVKEQFF
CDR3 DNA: TGTGCCAGCAGCTTAGGTGGGACTGGGGTGAAGGAGCAGTTCTTC

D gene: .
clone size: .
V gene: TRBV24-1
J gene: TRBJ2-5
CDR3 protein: CATSDQGVGTQYF
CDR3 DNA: TGTGCCACCAGTGATCAAGGCGTGGGGACCCAGTACTTC

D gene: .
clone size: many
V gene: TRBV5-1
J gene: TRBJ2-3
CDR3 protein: CASSLRWEREDTQYF
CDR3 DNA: TGCGCCAGCAGCTTGAGGTGGGAAAGAGAAGATACGCAGTATTTT

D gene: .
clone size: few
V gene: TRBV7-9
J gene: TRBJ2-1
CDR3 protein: CASSFTGTKQFF
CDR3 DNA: TGTGCCAGCAGCTTTACCGGGACAAAGCAGTTCTTC

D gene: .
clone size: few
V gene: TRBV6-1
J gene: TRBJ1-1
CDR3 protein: CASSLQIYLLENTEAFF
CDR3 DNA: TGTGCCAGCAGCCTACAAATTTATTTGCTTGAAAACACTGAAGCTTTCTTT

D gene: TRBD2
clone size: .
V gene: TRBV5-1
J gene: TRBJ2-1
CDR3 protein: CASSLTSDSYNEQFF
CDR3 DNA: TGCGCCAGCAGCTTAACTAGCGACTCCTACAATGAGCAGTTCTTC

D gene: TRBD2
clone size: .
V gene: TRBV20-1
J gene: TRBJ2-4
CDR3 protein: CSARAPAAGDVGAKNIQYF
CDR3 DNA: TGCAGTGCTAGAGCGCCTGCGGCGGGAGACGTGGGAGCCAAAAACATTCAGTACTTC

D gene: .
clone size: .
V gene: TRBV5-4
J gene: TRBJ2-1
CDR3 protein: CASSLFSMGNEQFF
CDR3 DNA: TGTGCCAGCAGCTTGTTTAGTATGGGCAATGAGCAGTTCTTC

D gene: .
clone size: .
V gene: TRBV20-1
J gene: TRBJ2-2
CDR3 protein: CSARGAGEVPGELFF
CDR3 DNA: TGCAGTGCTAGGGGGGCGGGAGAGGTCCCCGGGGAGCTGTTTTTT

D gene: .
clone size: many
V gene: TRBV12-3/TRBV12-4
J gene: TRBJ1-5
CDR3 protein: CASSFGQPSQGPQHF
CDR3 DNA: TGTGCCAGCAGTTTCGGACAGCCCTCCCAGGGGCCCCAGCATTTT

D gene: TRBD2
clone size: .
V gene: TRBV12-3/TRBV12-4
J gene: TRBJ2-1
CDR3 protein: CASSSSGSEQFF
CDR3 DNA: TGTGCCAGCAGTTCCAGCGGGAGTGAGCAGTTCTTC

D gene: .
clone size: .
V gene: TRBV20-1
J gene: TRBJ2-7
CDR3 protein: CSAREGGGPPYEQYF
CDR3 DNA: TGCAGTGCTAGAGAAGGGGGGGGGCCTCCCTACGAGCAGTACTTC

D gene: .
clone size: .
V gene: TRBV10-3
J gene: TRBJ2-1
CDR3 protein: CAISGVSYNEQFF
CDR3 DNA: TGTGCCATCAGTGGCGTTTCATACAATGAGCAGTTCTTC

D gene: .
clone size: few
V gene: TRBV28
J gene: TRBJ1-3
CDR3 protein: CASTSIGAAGNTIYF
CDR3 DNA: TGTGCCAGCACCTCTATCGGGGCTGCTGGAAACACCATATATTTT

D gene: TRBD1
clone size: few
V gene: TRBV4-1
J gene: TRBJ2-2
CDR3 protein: CASSLTGTVPNTGELFF
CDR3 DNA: TGCGCCAGCAGCCTAACCGGGACAGTTCCGAACACCGGGGAGCTGTTTTTT

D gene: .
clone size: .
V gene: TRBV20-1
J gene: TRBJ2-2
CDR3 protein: CSARDLGSDTGELFF
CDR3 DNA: TGCAGTGCTAGAGATCTGGGATCCGACACCGGGGAGCTGTTTTTT

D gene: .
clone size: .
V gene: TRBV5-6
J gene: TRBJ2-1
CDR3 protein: CASSLYIATGVLYNEQFF
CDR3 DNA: TGTGCCAGCAGCTTATATATCGCTACCGGGGTCCTATACAATGAGCAGTTCTTC

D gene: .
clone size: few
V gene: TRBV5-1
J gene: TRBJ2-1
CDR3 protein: CASSLVLQMSYNEQFF
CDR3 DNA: TGCGCCAGCAGCTTGGTACTCCAAATGTCTTACAATGAGCAGTTCTTC

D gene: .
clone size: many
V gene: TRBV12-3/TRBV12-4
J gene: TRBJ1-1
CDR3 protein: CASSFSGNTEAFF
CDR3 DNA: TGTGCCAGCAGCTTTTCAGGGAACACTGAAGCTTTCTTT

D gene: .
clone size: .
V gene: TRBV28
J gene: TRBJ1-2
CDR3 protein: CASRKDRIGGYTF
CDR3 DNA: TGTGCCAGCAGGAAGGACCGGATCGGTGGCTACACCTTC

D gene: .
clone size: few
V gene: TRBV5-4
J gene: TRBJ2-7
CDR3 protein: CASSLAGALPYEQYF
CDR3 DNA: TGTGCCAGCAGCTTGGCCGGCGCGCTTCCCTACGAGCAGTACTTC

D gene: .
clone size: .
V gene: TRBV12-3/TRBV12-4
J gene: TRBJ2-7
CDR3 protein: CASSFSEGLEQYF
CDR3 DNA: TGTGCCAGCAGTTTTTCGGAAGGGCTCGAGCAGTACTTC

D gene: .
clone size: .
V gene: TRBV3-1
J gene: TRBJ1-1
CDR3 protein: CASSPAPGTEAFF
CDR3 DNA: TGTGCCAGCAGCCCAGCTCCGGGCACTGAAGCTTTCTTT